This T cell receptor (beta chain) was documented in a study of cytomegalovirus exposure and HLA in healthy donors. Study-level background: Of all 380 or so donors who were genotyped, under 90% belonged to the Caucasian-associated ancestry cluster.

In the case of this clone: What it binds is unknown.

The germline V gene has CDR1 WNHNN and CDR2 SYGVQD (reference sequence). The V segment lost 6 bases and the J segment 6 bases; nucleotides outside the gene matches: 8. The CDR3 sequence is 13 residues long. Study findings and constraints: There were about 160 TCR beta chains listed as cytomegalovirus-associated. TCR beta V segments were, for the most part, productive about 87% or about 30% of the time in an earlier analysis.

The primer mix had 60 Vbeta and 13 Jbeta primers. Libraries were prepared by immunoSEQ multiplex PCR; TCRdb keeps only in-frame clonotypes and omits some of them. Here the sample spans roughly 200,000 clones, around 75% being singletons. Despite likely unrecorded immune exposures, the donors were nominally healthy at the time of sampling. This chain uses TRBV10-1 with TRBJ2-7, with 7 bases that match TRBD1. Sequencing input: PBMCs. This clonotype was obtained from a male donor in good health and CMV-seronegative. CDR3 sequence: CASSSGTAGEQYF. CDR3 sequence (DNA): TGCGCCAGCAGCTCCGGGACAGCAGGCGAGCAGTACTTC.